This T cell receptor beta chain was sequenced for a study of Ad26.COV2.S vaccination and SARS-CoV-2 variants. Study-level results: Analyses that measured TCR breadth and depth may have underestimated total T cell responses. Placebo recipients showed lower spike-specific TCR breadth than vaccinees. Vaccine and placebo recipients had comparable breadth of non-spike TCRs.

Noted treatment: approximately 18 received Ad26.COV2.S at low or high dose, single or two shots; about 5 received placebo; per-sample allocation not given. Collection of samples fell on day 63 after the first vaccine or placebo injection. An adult of 18-55 years in Boston served as donor. This clone was seen a handful of times. No antigen is known for it. V lost 4 bases to trimming and J lost 6 bases; unmatched junction nucleotides: 6. The CDR3 runs 15 residues. From germline, CDR1 is MNHEY and CDR2 SVGEGT. Assay: immunoSEQ multiplex PCR; the TCRdb copy retains only in-frame clones and omits some. The sample shows some 290,000 clones, about 86% of them seen only once.

The chain is built from TRBV6-2 or TRBV6-3 and TRBJ2-2; 9 bases are shared with TRBD1. The sequenced sample was peripheral blood, obtained in a trial of Ad26.COV2.S vaccine versus placebo. This receptor was obtained from a person between 18 and 59 years old who received the Ad26.COV2.S COVID-19 vaccine or a placebo. CDR3 protein: CASSFYRGLAGELFF. CDR3 coding DNA: TGTGCCAGCAGTTTTTACAGGGGGCTGGCCGGGGAGCTGTTTTTT.